This T cell receptor beta chain derives from a study of cytotoxic CD8 clonotypes in ibrutinib-treated CLL. For the study at large: Of the patients, over ten were relapsed/refractory, some 15 treatment-naive and 17 to 18 IGHV unmutated. By median around 69 months, about twelve had progressed and around 14 stayed remitted; responses had been 2 complete and some 25 partial. Mean productive templates were about 260,000; mean productive rearrangements were around 93,000. Study-level findings and limits: At baseline, clonality was higher than in age-matched healthy donors and correlated with CD8+ counts.

Data came from immunoSEQ multiplex PCR; TCRdb stores just in-frame clones and leaves some out. The sample lists about 160,000 clones; roughly 84% were seen once. Trimming took 5 bases from V and 1 from J, leaving 11 bases between them. The germline CDR1 and CDR2 sequences are MDHEN and SYDVKM. CDR3 length: 14 amino acids. Note on this clone: As yet, its antigen is unknown.

The genes are TRBV28 and TRBJ1-2; D unresolved. The sequence was collected from a human donor with chronic lymphocytic leukemia. Sample: PBMCs, taken at disease progression, from a patient treated with ibrutinib. Here the CDR3 DNA reads TGTGCCAGCAGTAAGGGAGAAGGTAACTATGGCTACACCTTC. Amino acid sequence: CASSKGEGNYGYTF.